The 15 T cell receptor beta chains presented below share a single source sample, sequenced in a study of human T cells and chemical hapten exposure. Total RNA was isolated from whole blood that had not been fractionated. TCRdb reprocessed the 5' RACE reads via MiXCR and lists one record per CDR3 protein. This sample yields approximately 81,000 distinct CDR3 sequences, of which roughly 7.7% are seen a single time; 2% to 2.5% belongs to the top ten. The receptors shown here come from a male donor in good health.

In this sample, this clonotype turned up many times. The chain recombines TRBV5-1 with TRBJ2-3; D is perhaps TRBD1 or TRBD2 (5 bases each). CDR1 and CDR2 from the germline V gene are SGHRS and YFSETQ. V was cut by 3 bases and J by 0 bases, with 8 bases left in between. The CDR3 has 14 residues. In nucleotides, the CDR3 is TGCGCCAGCAGCTACCGGGACAGCACAGATACGCAGTATTTT. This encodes CASSYRDSTDTQYF. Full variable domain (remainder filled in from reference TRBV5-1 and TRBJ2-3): KAGVTQTPRYLIKTRGQQVTLSCSPISGHRSVSWYQQTPGQGLQFLFEYFSETQRNKGNFPGRFSGRQFSNSRSEMNVSTLELGDSALYLCASSYRDSTDTQYFGPGTRLTVL.

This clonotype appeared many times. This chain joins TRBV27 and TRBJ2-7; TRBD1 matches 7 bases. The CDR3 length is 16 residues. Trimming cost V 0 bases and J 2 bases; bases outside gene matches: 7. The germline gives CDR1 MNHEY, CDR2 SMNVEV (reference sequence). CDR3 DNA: TGTGCCAGCAGTTTATCCGGACAGGCTGTAACCTACGAGCAGTACTTC. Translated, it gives CASSLSGQAVTYEQYF.

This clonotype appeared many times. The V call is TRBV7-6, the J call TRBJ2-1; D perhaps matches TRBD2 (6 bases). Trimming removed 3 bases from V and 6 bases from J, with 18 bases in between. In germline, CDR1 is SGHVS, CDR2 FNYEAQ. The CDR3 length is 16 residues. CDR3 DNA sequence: TGTGCCAGCAGCTTGTCTTCACCCGGGACTTTCAATGAGCAGTTCTTC. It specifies CASSLSSPGTFNEQFF.

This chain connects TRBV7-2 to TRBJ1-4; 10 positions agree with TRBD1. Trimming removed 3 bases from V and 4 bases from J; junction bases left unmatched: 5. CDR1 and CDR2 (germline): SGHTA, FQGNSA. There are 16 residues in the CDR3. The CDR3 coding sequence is TGTGCCAGCAGCTTTGGGACAGGGGTAATTAATGAAAAACTGTTTTTT. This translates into CASSFGTGVINEKLFF. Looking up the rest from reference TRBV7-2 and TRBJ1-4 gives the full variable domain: GAGVSQSPSNKVTEKGKDVELRCDPISGHTALYWYRQSLGQGLEFLIYFQGNSAPDKSGLPSDRFSAERTGGSVSTLTIQRTQQEDSAVYLCASSFGTGVINEKLFFGSGTQLSVL.

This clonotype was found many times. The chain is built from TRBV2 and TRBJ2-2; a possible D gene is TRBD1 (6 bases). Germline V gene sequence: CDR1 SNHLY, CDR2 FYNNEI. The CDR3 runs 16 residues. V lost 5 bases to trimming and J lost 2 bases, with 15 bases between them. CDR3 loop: CASSSQGHTNTGELFF. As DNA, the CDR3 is TGTGCCAGCAGTTCCCAGGGACACACAAACACCGGGGAGCTGTTTTTT.

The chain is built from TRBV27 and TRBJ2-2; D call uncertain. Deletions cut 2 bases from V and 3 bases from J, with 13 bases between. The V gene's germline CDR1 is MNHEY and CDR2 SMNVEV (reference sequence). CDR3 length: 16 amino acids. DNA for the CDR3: TGTGCCAGCAGTTTAGTACAGCTTGCGGACACCGGGGAGCTGTTTTTT. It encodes CASSLVQLADTGELFF.

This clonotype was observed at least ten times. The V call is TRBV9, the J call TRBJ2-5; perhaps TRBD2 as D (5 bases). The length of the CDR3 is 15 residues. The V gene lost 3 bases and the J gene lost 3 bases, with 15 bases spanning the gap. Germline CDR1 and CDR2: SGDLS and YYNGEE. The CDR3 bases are TGTGCCAGCAGCGCCTCCTTAACTAGTAAAGAGACCCAGTACTTC. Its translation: CASSASLTSKETQYF. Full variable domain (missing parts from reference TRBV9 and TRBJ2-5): DSGVTQTPKHLITATGQRVTLRCSPRSGDLSVYWYQQSLDQGLQFLIQYYNGEERAKGNILERFSAQQFPDLHSELNLSSLELGDSALYFCASSASLTSKETQYFGPGTRLLVL.

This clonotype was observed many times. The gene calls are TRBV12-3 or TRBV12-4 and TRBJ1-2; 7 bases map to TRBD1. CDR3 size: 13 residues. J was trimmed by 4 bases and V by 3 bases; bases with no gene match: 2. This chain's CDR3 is CASSLPGGYGYTF. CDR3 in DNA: TGTGCCAGCAGTTTGCCAGGGGGCTATGGCTACACCTTC.

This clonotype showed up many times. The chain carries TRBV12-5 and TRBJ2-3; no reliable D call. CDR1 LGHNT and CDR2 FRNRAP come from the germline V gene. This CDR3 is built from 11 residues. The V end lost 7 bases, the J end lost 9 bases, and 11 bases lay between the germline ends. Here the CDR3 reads CASVALGTQYF. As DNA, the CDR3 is TGTGCTAGTGTTGCCCTGGGGACGCAGTATTTT.

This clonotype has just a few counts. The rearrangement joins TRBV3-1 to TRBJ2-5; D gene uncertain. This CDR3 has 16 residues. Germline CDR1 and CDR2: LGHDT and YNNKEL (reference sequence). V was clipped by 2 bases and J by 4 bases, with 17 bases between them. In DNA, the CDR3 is TGTGCCAGCAGCCAACGGGTTGGTCTTAGTCGAGAGACCCAGTACTTC. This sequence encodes CASSQRVGLSRETQYF.

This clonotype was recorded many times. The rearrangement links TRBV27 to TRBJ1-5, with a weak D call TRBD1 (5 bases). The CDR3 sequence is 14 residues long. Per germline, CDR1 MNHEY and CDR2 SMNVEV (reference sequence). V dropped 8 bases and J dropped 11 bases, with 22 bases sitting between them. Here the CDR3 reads CASRIREGHRTQHF. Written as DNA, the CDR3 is TGTGCCAGCCGAATCAGGGAGGGCCATCGGACCCAGCATTTT.

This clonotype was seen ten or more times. In nucleotides, the CDR3 is TGTGCCAGCAGTGAAGGGCGGGGGGGCCACAATGAGCAGTTCTTC. This codes for CASSEGRGGHNEQFF. The chain recombines TRBV6-4 with TRBJ2-1; 9 bases map to TRBD2. After removal of 3 bases from V and 5 bases from J, the junction contained 5 bases not matched to a gene. Germline V gene lookup returns CDR1 MRHNA and CDR2 SNTAGT. The CDR3 consists of 15 residues.

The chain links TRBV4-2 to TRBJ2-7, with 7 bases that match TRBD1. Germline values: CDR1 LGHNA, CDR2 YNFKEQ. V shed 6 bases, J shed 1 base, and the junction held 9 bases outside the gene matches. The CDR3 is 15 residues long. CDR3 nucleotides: TGTGCCAGCAGTCGACAGGGACCGCTTTCCTACGAGCAGTACTTC. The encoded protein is CASSRQGPLSYEQYF.

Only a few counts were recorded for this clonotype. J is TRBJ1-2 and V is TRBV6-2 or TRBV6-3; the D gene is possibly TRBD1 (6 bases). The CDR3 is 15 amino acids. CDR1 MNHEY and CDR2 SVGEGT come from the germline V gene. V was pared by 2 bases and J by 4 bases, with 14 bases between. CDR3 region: CASSYPRQEGYGYTF. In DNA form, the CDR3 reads TGTGCCAGCAGTTACCCAAGACAGGAGGGCTATGGCTACACCTTC.

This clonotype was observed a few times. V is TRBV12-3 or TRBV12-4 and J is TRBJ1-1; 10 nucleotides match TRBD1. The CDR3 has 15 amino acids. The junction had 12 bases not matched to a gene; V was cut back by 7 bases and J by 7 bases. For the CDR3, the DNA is TGTGCCAGCACCCAATTCGACAGGGGGCGTCTTGAAGCTTTCTTT. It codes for CASTQFDRGRLEAFF.